This TCR beta chain stems from a study of shared clonotypes between healthy human individuals (dated by TCRdb to between 2020 and 2021). Turning to the overall study: The cohort included a few men and a couple of women between 18 and 49 years of age. Per donor, three plates each were used for CD4 naive and CD4 memory, two for CD8 naive, and one for CD8 memory. Blood TCR repertoires of five healthy adults were deeply sequenced to estimate repertoire size and the extent of clonotype sharing between individuals. Different laboratories and diverse techniques were used to prepare libraries and sequence TCR repertoires, to increase sequencing depth and limit assay-specific biases. Leukapheresis yielded between about 0.94 and 9.5 billion PBMCs per donor.

The donors were healthy, HIV-negative adults who had no recently reported acute infections or vaccinations. Every donor was a Caucasian adult residing in Nashville, Tennessee, USA. CD8 memory samples combined magnetically selected CD45RO+ cells with CCR7-negative CD45RA+ effector memory (TemRA) cells. Blood was collected by leukapheresis, and PBMCs were isolated by Ficoll-Histopaque density gradient centrifugation and then cryopreserved in liquid nitrogen vapor phase. Analytical flow cytometry was used to check the purity and quantity of each magnetically sorted T cell population. Each sorted fraction had its genomic DNA isolated and then quantified by UV absorbance on a Nanodrop 2000c. On this clone itself: Its cognate antigen has yet to be identified. One base away there is no much larger clone; base qualities are not given.

General findings and caveats noted by the study authors: Sampling was limited to blood, and TCR repertoires in tissue likely differ from TCR repertoires in blood. The small number of donors limited the genetic and exposure-history diversity represented. Larger estimated clonotype richness was generally found for naive subsets than for memory subsets. Based on pairwise subsampling, the degree of clonotype sharing among donors was expected to be affected by sequencing depth. Compared with non-shared clonotypes, the clonotypes found in all four sorted-subset donors had higher generation probabilities. Incomplete sequencing was indicated by rarefaction of sorted-subset datasets, despite the large sequencing depth. Across four donors, about 4.5% of naive CD4, 3.5% of naive CD8, 2.3% of memory CD4, and 0.4% of memory CD8 clonotypes were shared.

Relative to germline, V is 0 bases shorter and J is 1 base shorter, with 3 bases between their ends. From its cysteine to its phenylalanine, the CDR3 spans 13 amino acids. The retained sequence is limited to the CDR3, 39 bases, with the frame set at the first base. CDR1 and CDR2 (SGDLS, YYNGEE) derive from the germline V gene. TCR CDR3 regions were amplified from genomic DNA by multiplex PCR using the deep immunoSEQ assay. For each cell subset, the extracted genomic DNA was distributed evenly across all wells of several immunoSEQ 96-well plates, and each plate served as one replicate. For sorted subsets, each replicate PCR was loaded with approximately 0.2 ug genomic DNA, equivalent to 30,000 or so T cell genomes. Purified libraries were quantified with a Qubit 3.0 fluorometer, sized on a Bioanalyzer 2100, and re-quantified with the KAPA Library Quantification kit. Every immunoSEQ 96-well plate was sequenced on a separate single-read 150-cycle Illumina NextSeq 550 flow cell. As for the authors' bioinformatics: Because the immunoSEQ output included only junctional sequences and no quality scores, the filtering could not be the same as the filtering used for full-length reads. To assign V/J genes and CDR3, sequences were annotated against IMGT germline references using PyIR, a Python wrapper for IgBLAST v1.9. Any read was removed if the V/J assignment was weak (E-value above 1e-6), the CDR3 was missing, or the read contained stop codons, out-of-frame junctions, or ambiguous translated residues. V3J clonotypes were defined as sequences sharing an identical inferred V gene, J gene, and CDR3 amino acid sequence. Percentage overlap between repertoires was computed as shared unique clonotypes divided by the size of the smaller repertoire. RTK rarefaction, the Chao1 estimator, and Recon v2.1 estimates of unobserved clonotypes were used to assess repertoire richness. OLGA was used to compute generation probabilities for all TCRbeta clonotypes that the gDNA method yielded from a few donors. The source is immuneACCESS, and TCRdb retained only in-frame sequences with V and J called. Part of the clones is not carried over; for the studies checked, unresolved V genes explain less than half of this, and the remainder is unexplained. The D gene and trimming were derived from the DNA, and the V and J assignments and clone size from that table. The sample table contains about 120,000 clones; only one count was recorded for about 71% of them. Roughly 23% of the sample goes to the ten largest clones.

The TCR sequence derives from a woman aged 30 to 39 in good health. The rearrangement joined TRBV9 to TRBJ2-3; no confident D gene assignment can be made. Input material: memory CD8+ T cells sorted from blood. What the cell subset or site label conveys for this sample: CD45RO+ cells pooled with CCR7-negative TemRA cells. The DNA is as follows: TGTGCCAGCAGCGTAGATGGCACAGATACGCAGTATTTT. Its amino acids are CASSVDGTDTQYF.